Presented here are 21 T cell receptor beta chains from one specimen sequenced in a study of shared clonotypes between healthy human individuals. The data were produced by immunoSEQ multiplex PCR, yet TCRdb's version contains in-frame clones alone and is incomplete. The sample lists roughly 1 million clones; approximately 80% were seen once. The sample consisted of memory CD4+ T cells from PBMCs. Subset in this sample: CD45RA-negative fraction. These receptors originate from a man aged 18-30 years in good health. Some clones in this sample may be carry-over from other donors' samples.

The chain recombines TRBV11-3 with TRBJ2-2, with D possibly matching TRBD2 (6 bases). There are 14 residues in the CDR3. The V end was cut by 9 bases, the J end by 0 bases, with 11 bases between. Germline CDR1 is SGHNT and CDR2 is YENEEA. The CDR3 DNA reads TGTGCCAGTAGCGGAAACGCGAACACCGGGGAGCTGTTTTTT. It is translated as CASSGNANTGELFF.

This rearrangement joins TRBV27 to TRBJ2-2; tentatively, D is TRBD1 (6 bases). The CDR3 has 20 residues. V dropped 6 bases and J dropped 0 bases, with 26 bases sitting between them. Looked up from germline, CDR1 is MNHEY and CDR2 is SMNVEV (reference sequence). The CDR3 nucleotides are TGTGCCAGCAGGGTTAGATTCTCCCTAGACGGGACAACGAACACCGGGGAGCTGTTTTTT. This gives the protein CASRVRFSLDGTTNTGELFF.

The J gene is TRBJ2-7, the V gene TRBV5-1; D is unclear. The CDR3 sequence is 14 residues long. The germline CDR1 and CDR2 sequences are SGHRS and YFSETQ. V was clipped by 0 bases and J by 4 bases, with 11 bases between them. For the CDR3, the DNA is TGCGCCAGCAGCTTGGAGTCGGCAGTTTACGAGCAGTACTTC. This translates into CASSLESAVYEQYF.

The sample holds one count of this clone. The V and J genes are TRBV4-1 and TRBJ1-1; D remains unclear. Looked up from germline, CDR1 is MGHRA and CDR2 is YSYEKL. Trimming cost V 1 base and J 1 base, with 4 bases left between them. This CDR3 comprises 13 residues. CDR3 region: CASSQGQNTEAFF. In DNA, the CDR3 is TGCGCCAGCAGCCAAGGACAGAACACTGAAGCTTTCTTT.

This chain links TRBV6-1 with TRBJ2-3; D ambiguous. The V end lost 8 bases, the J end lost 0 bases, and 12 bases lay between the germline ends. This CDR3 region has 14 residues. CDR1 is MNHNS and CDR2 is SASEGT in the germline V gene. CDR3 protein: CASRPDGSTDTQYF. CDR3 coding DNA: TGTGCCAGCCGGCCCGATGGGAGCACAGATACGCAGTATTTT.

CDR3 sequence (DNA): TGCGCCAGCAGTCCAGGGGGCTCCAATCAGCCCCAGCATTTT. Translation: CASSPGGSNQPQHF. This chain connects TRBV5-1 to TRBJ1-5; the match to TRBD1 covers 8 bases. V dropped 5 bases and J dropped 3; count of bases not matched to a gene: 4. The V gene's germline CDR1 is SGHRS and CDR2 YFSETQ. The CDR3 spans 14 residues.

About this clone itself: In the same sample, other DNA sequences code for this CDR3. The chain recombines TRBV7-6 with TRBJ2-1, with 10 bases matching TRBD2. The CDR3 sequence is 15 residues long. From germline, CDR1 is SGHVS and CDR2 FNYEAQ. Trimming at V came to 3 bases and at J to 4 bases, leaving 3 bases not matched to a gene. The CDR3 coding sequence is TGTGCCAGCAGCTTGACTAGCGGGCTGTACAATGAGCAGTTCTTC. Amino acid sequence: CASSLTSGLYNEQFF.

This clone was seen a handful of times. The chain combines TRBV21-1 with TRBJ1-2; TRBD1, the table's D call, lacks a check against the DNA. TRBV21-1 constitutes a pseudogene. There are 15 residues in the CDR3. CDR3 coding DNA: TGTGCCAGCAGCAGATTCAGGGGGCCGGTTTCTGGCTACACCTTC. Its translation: CASSRFRGPVSGYTF.

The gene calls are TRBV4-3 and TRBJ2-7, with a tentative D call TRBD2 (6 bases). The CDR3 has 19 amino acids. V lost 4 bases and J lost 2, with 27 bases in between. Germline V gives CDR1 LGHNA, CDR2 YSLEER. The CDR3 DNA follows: TGCGCCAGCAGCCCTTCCCGGTTGGGGGGTAAACGTCCTCCCTACGAGCAGTACTTC. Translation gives CASSPSRLGGKRPPYEQYF.

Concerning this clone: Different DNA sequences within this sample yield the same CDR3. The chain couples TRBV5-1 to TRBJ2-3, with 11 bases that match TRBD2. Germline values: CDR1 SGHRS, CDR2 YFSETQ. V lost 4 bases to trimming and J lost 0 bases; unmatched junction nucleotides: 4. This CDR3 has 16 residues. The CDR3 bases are TGCGCCAGCAGCAAAGGGACTAGCGGTAGCACAGATACGCAGTATTTT. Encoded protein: CASSKGTSGSTDTQYF.

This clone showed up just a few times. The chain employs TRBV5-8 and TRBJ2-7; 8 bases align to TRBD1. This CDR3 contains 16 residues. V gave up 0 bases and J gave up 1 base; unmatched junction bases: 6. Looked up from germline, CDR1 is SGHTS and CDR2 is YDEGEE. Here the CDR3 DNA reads TGTGCCAGCAGCTTGGGGCGGGACAGGAGGTCCTACGAGCAGTACTTC. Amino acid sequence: CASSLGRDRRSYEQYF.

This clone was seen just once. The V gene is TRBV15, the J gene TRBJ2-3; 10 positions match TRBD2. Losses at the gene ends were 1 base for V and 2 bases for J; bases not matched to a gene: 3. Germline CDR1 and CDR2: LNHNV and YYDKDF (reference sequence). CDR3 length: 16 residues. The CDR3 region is CATSRGGTSATDTQYF. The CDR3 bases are TGTGCCACCAGCAGAGGCGGGACTAGCGCCACAGATACGCAGTATTTT.

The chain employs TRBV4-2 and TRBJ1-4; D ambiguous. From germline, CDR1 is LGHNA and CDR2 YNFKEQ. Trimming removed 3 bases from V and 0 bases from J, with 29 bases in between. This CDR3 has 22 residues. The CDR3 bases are TGTGCCAGCAGCCACGGGGTGCGGGCCGTGACGGCCGGATTTGCAACTAATGAAAAACTGTTTTTT. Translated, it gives CASSHGVRAVTAGFATNEKLFF.

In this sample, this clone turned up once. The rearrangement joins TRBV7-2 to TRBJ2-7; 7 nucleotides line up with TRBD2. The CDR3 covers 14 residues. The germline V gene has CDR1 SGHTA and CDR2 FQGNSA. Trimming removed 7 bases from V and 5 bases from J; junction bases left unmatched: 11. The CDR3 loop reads CASNPGGRRDEQYF. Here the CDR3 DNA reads TGTGCCAGCAACCCCGGGGGGAGGCGGGACGAGCAGTACTTC.

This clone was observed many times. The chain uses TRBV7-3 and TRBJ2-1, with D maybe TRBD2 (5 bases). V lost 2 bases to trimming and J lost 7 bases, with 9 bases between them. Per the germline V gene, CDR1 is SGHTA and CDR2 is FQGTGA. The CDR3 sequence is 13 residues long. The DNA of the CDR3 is TGTGCCAGCAGCTTATTAGAGGGAAATGAGCAGTTCTTC. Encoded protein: CASSLLEGNEQFF.

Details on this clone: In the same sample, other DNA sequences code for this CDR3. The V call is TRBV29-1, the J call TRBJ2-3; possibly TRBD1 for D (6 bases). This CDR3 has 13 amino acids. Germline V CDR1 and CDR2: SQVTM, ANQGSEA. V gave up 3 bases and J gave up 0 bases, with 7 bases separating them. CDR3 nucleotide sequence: TGCAGCGTTGAGGGGGCGAGCACAGATACGCAGTATTTT. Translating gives CSVEGASTDTQYF.

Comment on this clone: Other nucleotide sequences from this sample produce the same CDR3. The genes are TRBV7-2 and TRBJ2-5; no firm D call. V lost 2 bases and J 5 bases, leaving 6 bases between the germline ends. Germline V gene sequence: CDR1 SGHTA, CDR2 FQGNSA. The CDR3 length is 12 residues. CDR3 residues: CASSLMRETQYF. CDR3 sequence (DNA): TGTGCCAGCAGCTTAATGCGGGAGACCCAGTACTTC.

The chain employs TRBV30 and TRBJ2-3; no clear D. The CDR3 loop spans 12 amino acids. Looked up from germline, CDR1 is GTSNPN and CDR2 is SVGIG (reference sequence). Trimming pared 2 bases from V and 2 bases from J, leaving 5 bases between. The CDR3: CAWSFITDTQYF. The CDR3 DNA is TGTGCCTGGAGTTTTATCACAGATACGCAGTATTTT.

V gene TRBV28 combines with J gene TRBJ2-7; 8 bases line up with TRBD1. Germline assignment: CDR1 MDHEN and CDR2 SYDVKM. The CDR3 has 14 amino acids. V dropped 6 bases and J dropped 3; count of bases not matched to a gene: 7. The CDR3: CASRSPGQDYEQYF. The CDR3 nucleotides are TGTGCCAGCAGATCCCCGGGACAGGACTACGAGCAGTACTTC.

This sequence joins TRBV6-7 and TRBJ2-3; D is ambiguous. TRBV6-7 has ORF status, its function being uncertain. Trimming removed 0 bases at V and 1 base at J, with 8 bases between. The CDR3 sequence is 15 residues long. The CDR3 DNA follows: TGTGCCAGCAGTTACTCTAGTCTTGGCACAGATACGCAGTATTTT. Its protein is CASSYSSLGTDTQYF.

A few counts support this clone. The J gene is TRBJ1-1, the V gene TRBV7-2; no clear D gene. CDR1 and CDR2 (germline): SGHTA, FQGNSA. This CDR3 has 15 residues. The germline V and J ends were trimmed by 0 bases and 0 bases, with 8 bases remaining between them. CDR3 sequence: CASSLAASLNTEAFF. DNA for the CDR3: TGTGCCAGCAGCTTAGCGGCCAGCTTGAACACTGAAGCTTTCTTT.